One T cell receptor beta chain is described in this entry. The sample comes from a study of blood T cell repertoires in COVID-19. Original methodology: Estimation of nucleated cell counts relied on the amplification of reference gene primers. Produced via immunoSEQ multiplex PCR; TCRdb's table is partial and in-frame only. Clone size and the V and J calls come from that table; the DNA yielded D and trimming. The sample has roughly 34,000 clones, 90% to 95% seen once. Per germline, CDR1 SGHDT and CDR2 YYEEEE. V was shortened by 2 bases and J by 1 base, with 7 bases between the two germline ends. The CDR3 has 13 residues.

This receptor was identified in a human donor with active COVID-19. The donor label of this sample is uncertain. Source material: peripheral blood. This chain connects TRBV5-6 to TRBJ2-7; D is perhaps TRBD1 (6 bases). CDR3 residues: CASSFGTSYEQYF. In nucleotides, the CDR3 is TGTGCCAGCAGCTTCGGGACATCCTACGAGCAGTACTTC.